Below, 19 T cell receptor beta chains from the same sample are listed, as sequenced in a study of persistence of HIV-infected CD4 T cells (dated by TCRdb to the early 2020s). Their antigen targets remain unknown. Read against the paper, the sample's treatment or condition label means: suppressive antiretroviral therapy. Cells were stimulated with a pool of overlapping HIV-1 Gag 15-mer peptides at about 0.96 ug per peptide per mL. Memory CD4+ T cells that did not respond, being CD40L-negative, CD69-negative and CD45RO-high, were sorted as memory populations depleted of antigen-responding cells. The immunoSEQ hsTCRB assay version 4, run in survey mode, was used to sequence TCRbeta repertoires from genomic DNA. Held by TCRdb, this immuneACCESS table contains in-frame sequences only and omits some clones. Under half of the omission traces to an unresolved V gene where checked; the cause of the rest is unknown. This sample is represented by tens of thousands of clones; 80% to 90% of them were singletons. Approximately 20% of the sample lies in the top ten.

This specimen consisted of CD4+ T cells sorted from PBMCs after 18-hour stimulation, obtained from a patient who received antiretroviral therapy. The cell subset or site label here, explained by the study, means: CD40L-CD69- CD45RO-high memory CD4 T cells not responding to Gag peptides. The origin of the receptors is an adult woman with HIV who was CMV-seropositive.

Worth noting for this clone: The same CDR3 can be traced to other DNA sequences in this sample. The chain joins TRBV6-1 to TRBJ2-3, with D possibly being TRBD1 (6 bases). There are 15 residues in the CDR3. V was trimmed by 3 bases and J by 0 bases, leaving 10 bases between them. The V gene's germline CDR1 is MNHNS and CDR2 SASEGT. CDR3 sequence reads: CASSDMGASTDTQYF. The CDR3 region has the DNA TGTGCCAGCAGTGATATGGGGGCTAGCACAGATACGCAGTATTTT.

The table lists this clone with a count of one. The rearrangement uses TRBV28 and TRBJ1-2; no firm D call. The V and J ends lost 8 bases and 3 bases respectively, with 4 bases between them. Looked up from germline, CDR1 is MDHEN and CDR2 is SYDVKM. This CDR3 spans 10 amino acids. The CDR3 region is CASGDYGYTF. CDR3 nucleotide sequence: TGTGCCAGCGGGGACTATGGCTACACCTTC.

V is TRBV24-1 and J is TRBJ1-2, with D unclear. CDR3 length: 15 residues. V was cut by 3 bases and J by 4 bases, with 14 bases left in between. Per germline, CDR1 KGHDR and CDR2 SFDVKD. CDR3 in amino acids: CATSDGSSEGYGYTF. CDR3 sequence (DNA): TGTGCCACCAGTGATGGCAGCAGCGAGGGCTATGGCTACACCTTC.

The chain is built from TRBV30 and TRBJ2-7; D unresolved. With 5 bases removed from V and 0 bases from J, the gap between germline ends came to 5 bases. CDR1 is GTSNPN and CDR2 is SVGIG in the germline V gene (reference sequence). This CDR3 is 11 amino acids long. CDR3 nucleotides: TGTGCCTGGGCTAGCTCCTACGAGCAGTACTTC. It yields the protein CAWASSYEQYF.

This chain links TRBV7-9 with TRBJ2-7, with TRBD1 identical over 8 bases. CDR3 length: 14 amino acids. The germline V gene encodes CDR1 SEHNR and CDR2 FQNEAQ (reference sequence). The ends lost 1 base at V and 2 bases at J; junction bases unmatched: 1. CDR3 residues: CASSLGTGPYEQYF. The CDR3 DNA sequence: TGTGCCAGCAGCTTAGGGACAGGGCCCTACGAGCAGTACTTC.

This chain links TRBV7-9 with TRBJ1-1; D is possibly TRBD1 (5 bases). Germline-derived CDR1 and CDR2 are SEHNR and FQNEAQ (reference sequence). The CDR3 extends over 14 amino acids. Trimming pared 2 bases from V and 5 bases from J, leaving 12 bases between. CDR3 sequence (DNA): TGTGCCAGCAGCTTACAGGGAGGTGGAACTGAAGCTTTCTTT. Its translation: CASSLQGGGTEAFF.

The rearrangement links TRBV24-1 to TRBJ2-3; possibly TRBD1 for D (7 bases). V was clipped by 4 bases and J by 6 bases, with 16 bases between them. From germline, CDR1 is KGHDR and CDR2 SFDVKD. The CDR3 spans 15 residues. This chain's CDR3 is CATSDGQEGLDTQYF. CDR3 sequence (DNA): TGTGCCACCAGTGACGGACAGGAGGGTTTGGATACGCAGTATTTT.

The CDR3 spells CASSVGAANEKLFF. The CDR3 DNA is TGTGCCAGCAGCGTAGGGGCAGCTAATGAAAAACTGTTTTTT. The chain combines TRBV9 with TRBJ1-4; D gene ambiguous. Germline CDR1 SGDLS, CDR2 YYNGEE. The CDR3 spans 14 residues. Deletions cut 0 bases from V and 3 bases from J, with 6 bases between.

V usage is TRBV7-2 and J usage is TRBJ2-3, with 13 bases aligning to TRBD2. Germline V CDR1 and CDR2: SGHTA, FQGNSA. V lost 4 bases, J lost 4 bases, and 5 bases stayed unmatched. This CDR3 is built from 16 residues. CDR3 in DNA: TGTGCCAGCAGCTATCGACTAGCGGGAGGCGCAGATACGCAGTATTTT. It yields the protein CASSYRLAGGADTQYF.

V is TRBV29-1 and J is TRBJ2-7; 7 bases align to TRBD1. CDR1 and CDR2 (germline): SQVTM, ANQGSEA. J gave up 6 bases and V 4 bases, and 6 bases lay outside the gene matches. This CDR3 is built from 12 residues. The CDR3 is CSVGQGRAEQYF. Written as DNA, the CDR3 is TGCAGCGTTGGACAGGGACGTGCCGAGCAGTACTTC.

The chain couples TRBV19 to TRBJ1-3; D is possibly TRBD1 (6 bases). The CDR3 runs 16 residues. The germline V gene encodes CDR1 LNHDA and CDR2 SQIVND (reference sequence). Trimming removed 5 bases at V and 0 bases at J, with 14 bases between. In DNA, the CDR3 is TGTGCCAGTAGTCTACGACAGGAAAGCTCTGGAAACACCATATATTTT. Its translation is CASSLRQESSGNTIYF.

This clone is a singleton in its sample. The CDR3 is CASSFADRRGYTF. The DNA of the CDR3 is TGTGCCAGCAGCTTTGCGGACAGACGCGGCTACACCTTC. V gene TRBV7-2 combines with J gene TRBJ1-2; a possible D gene is TRBD1 (6 bases). Per the germline V gene, CDR1 is SGHTA and CDR2 is FQGNSA. V gave up 3 bases and J gave up 8 bases, with 13 bases separating them. This CDR3 is built from 13 residues.

The rearrangement joins TRBV15 to TRBJ2-7; 10 nucleotides match TRBD2. Per the germline V gene, CDR1 is LNHNV and CDR2 is YYDKDF (reference sequence). V lost 0 bases, J lost 6 bases, and 8 bases stayed unmatched. CDR3 size: 16 residues. For the CDR3, the DNA is TGTGCCACCAGCAGAGATCGGGGAGCGGGGGGGCGCGAGCAGTACTTC. Its protein is CATSRDRGAGGREQYF. The variable domain in full, completed from reference TRBV15 and TRBJ2-7, reads DAMVIQNPRYQVTQFGKPVTLSCSQTLNHNVMYWYQQKSSQAPKLLFHYYDKDFNNEADTPDNFQSRRPNTSFCFLDIRSPGLGDTAMYLCATSRDRGAGGREQYFGPGTRLTVT.

This clone was detected only a few times. This sequence joins TRBV9 and TRBJ1-4; D call uncertain. V was trimmed by 4 bases and J by 5 bases, leaving 12 bases between them. Germline assignment: CDR1 SGDLS and CDR2 YYNGEE. The CDR3 runs to 14 residues. The CDR3 DNA reads as TGTGCCAGCAGCCCCCGCTTCGCGAATGAAAAACTGTTTTTT. Translation: CASSPRFANEKLFF.

This chain joins TRBV19 and TRBJ1-2, with 9 bases identical to TRBD1. Germline V CDR1 and CDR2: LNHDA, SQIVND (reference sequence). The CDR3 has 15 amino acids. Unmatched junction bases numbered 12, after V lost 7 bases and J lost 6 bases. This chain's CDR3 is CASTSHTTGGDGYTF. The CDR3 DNA follows: TGTGCCAGTACCTCACACACTACAGGGGGCGATGGCTACACCTTC.

The genes are TRBV6-1 and TRBJ1-1, with D perhaps TRBD1 (5 bases). The CDR3 runs 15 residues. Germline V gives CDR1 MNHNS, CDR2 SASEGT. Trimming pared 2 bases from V and 6 bases from J, leaving 16 bases between. The CDR3 region is CASSEQGQPIPEAFF. CDR3 bases: TGTGCCAGCAGTGAACAGGGTCAACCAATCCCTGAAGCTTTCTTT.

This clone was seen more than once but under ten times. This sequence joins TRBV13 and TRBJ1-1; D remains unclear. The length of the CDR3 is 13 residues. Between the trimmed V and J ends, which lost 1 base and 4 bases, there was a span of 7 bases. The germline V gene has CDR1 PRHDT and CDR2 FYEKMQ (reference sequence). CDR3 DNA sequence: TGTGCCAGCAGCTTAGAGGCGGGCACTGAAGCTTTCTTT. The encoded protein is CASSLEAGTEAFF.

The genes are TRBV5-5 and TRBJ2-1, with 7 bases identical to TRBD1. This CDR3 is 15 amino acids long. CDR1 is SGHKS and CDR2 is YYEKEE in the germline V gene (reference sequence). Trimming cost V 3 bases and J 2 bases; bases outside gene matches: 5. CDR3 loop: CASSSSGTAYNEQFF. The CDR3 DNA reads as TGTGCCAGCAGCTCCTCCGGGACAGCCTACAATGAGCAGTTCTTC.

This clone was counted a few times. The CDR3 coding sequence is TGTGCCAGCACCCCCTCCCCGACGGACAAAAGTGCTGGGGCCAACGTCCTGACTTTC. Its translation: CASTPSPTDKSAGANVLTF. This rearrangement joins TRBV7-2 to TRBJ2-6; D is possibly TRBD1 (5 bases). With 7 bases removed from V and 2 bases from J, the gap between germline ends came to 24 bases. This CDR3 has 19 amino acids. Germline values: CDR1 SGHTA, CDR2 FQGNSA.